The sequence of this TCR beta chain was determined in a study of Ad26.COV2.S vaccination and SARS-CoV-2 variants. For the study at large: Participants got Ad26.COV2.S intramuscularly, once or twice 56 days apart.

Trimming cost V 1 base and J 3 bases; bases outside gene matches: 5. CDR1 and CDR2 (germline): LGHDT, YNNKEL (reference sequence). The CDR3 covers 15 residues. The repertoire was sequenced with immunoSEQ multiplex PCR; TCRdb's copy has only in-frame clones and lacks some. The sample lists fewer than 800,000 clones; around 90% were seen once. Treatment given: roughly 20 received Ad26.COV2.S at low or high dose, single or two shots; 5 received placebo; per-sample allocation not given. At day 63 after the first vaccine or placebo injection, samples were drawn. Based in Boston, the donor was an adult of 18-55 years. The administered vaccine (an Ad26 vector) expressed Wuhan-strain SARS-CoV-2 spike.

This rearrangement joins TRBV3-1 (or the pseudogene TRBV3-2) to TRBJ2-7, with TRBD2 matching 8 bases. The clonotype originates from a person between 18 and 65 years old who received the Ad26.COV2.S COVID-19 vaccine or a placebo. This specimen was peripheral blood, taken in a trial of Ad26.COV2.S vaccine versus placebo. The CDR3 bases are TGTGCCAGCAGCCAAGGGGCGGGGGGTGACTACGAGCAGTACTTC. This codes for CASSQGAGGDYEQYF.